Included here is one TCR beta chain sequence, with context. Its antigen is not known. This sample is part of a study of molecular identifiers for immune sequencing clone quantification. The study, taken as a whole, reports: Effector cells had over 97% of their molecules in clones above 20 RNA copies, while naive cells had under 1%.

CDR3 length: 13 residues. Trimming took 7 bases from V and 3 from J, leaving 12 bases between them. The sorting of naive CD8 T cells used the CD8+CD4-CCR7+CD45RA+ phenotype. One entry per CDR3 protein results from TCRdb running MiXCR on the PCR reads. The sample lists under 600,000 distinct CDR3 sequences, roughly 23% occurring once. This sequence joins TRBV12-3 or TRBV12-4 and TRBJ1-1; D gene unclear. This clonotype was sampled from a human donor in good health. Some libraries in this study had Jurkat cell RNA spiked in. The sequencing input was naive CD8+ T cells from blood, with Jurkat cell RNA spiked in. Subset specified: FACS-sorted CD8+CD4-CCR7+CD45RA+ naive T cells. Here the CDR3 reads CASTTATDTEAFF. In DNA form, the CDR3 reads TGTGCCAGCACCACGGCGACGGACACTGAAGCTTTCTTT.